The 14 T cell receptor beta chains below all came from one sample that was sequenced in a study of CD8+ T cells in alopecia areata (dated by TCRdb to 2017 to 2018). What this sample's time point label stands for: around 22 weeks on oral tofacitinib. In the paper's terms, the treatment or condition label means: oral pan-JAK inhibitor, 5-10 mg twice daily. Receptor libraries were prepared by the immunoSEQ multiplex PCR assay. RNA was extracted from all samples and reverse transcribed into cDNA, which served as template for TCR sequencing. TCRdb obtained this table from immuneACCESS and retained in-frame rearrangements with V and J assigned. These tables miss some clones; where compared with another copy, unresolved V genes account for less than half of the shortfall, and the remainder is unexplained. Within this sample are 40,000 to 45,000 clones, with roughly 92% of them counted one time only. The top ten clones comprise around 18% of the sample.

The sample in question was CD8+ T cells sorted from blood, obtained at week 24, from a patient treated with tofacitinib. The origin of the receptors is a human donor with alopecia areata.

This clone was counted once. The chain couples TRBV30 to TRBJ2-5; the D gene is possibly TRBD1 (5 bases). The J call may be wrong; the DNA end is better matched by TRBJ2-7. The CDR3 contains 11 residues. In germline, CDR1 is GTSNPN, CDR2 SVGIG (reference sequence). CDR3 sequence reads: CAWSWGVEQYF. The CDR3 DNA follows: TGTGCCTGGAGCTGGGGCGTCGAGCAGTACTTC.

This chain connects TRBV6-5 to TRBJ2-1; TRBD2 matches at 11 bases. The CDR3 loop spans 15 amino acids. Losses at the gene ends were 5 bases for V and 5 bases for J; bases not matched to a gene: 5. Looked up from germline, CDR1 is MNHEY and CDR2 is SVGAGI. CDR3 protein: CASSLTSGTHNEQFF. The CDR3 DNA reads as TGTGCCAGCAGTCTGACTAGCGGGACCCACAATGAGCAGTTCTTC.

This clone was recorded a few times. This sequence joins TRBV7-2 and TRBJ2-1, with unresolved D. V gave up 1 base and J gave up 8 bases, with 12 bases separating them. CDR1 is SGHTA, CDR2 FQGNSA, per germline. The CDR3 length is 14 residues. CDR3 in amino acids: CASSLVALEDEQFF. CDR3 in DNA: TGTGCCAGCAGCTTAGTTGCCCTCGAGGATGAGCAGTTCTTC.

The gene calls are TRBV29-1 and TRBJ2-7; weak D call: TRBD1 (5 bases). This CDR3 contains 13 residues. Germline V gene data show CDR1 as SQVTM and CDR2 as ANQGSEA. Trimming took 4 bases from V and 0 from J, leaving 10 bases between them. The CDR3 DNA follows: TGCAGCGTTGTAGGGGAAGGCTCCTACGAGCAGTACTTC. Its protein product is CSVVGEGSYEQYF.

This rearrangement joins TRBV28 to TRBJ2-3; the D gene is possibly TRBD1 (6 bases). Trimming cost V 6 bases and J 9 bases, with 25 bases left between them. CDR3 length: 16 amino acids. The germline CDR1 and CDR2 sequences are MDHEN and SYDVKM. The CDR3 sequence: CASRPIGSDRELTQYF. The CDR3 DNA reads as TGTGCCAGCAGACCTATCGGATCGGACAGAGAATTGACGCAGTATTTT.

V usage is TRBV5-5 and J usage is TRBJ2-5, with TRBD2 matching 9 bases. V lost 0 bases to trimming and J lost 3 bases; unmatched junction nucleotides: 0. This CDR3 is built from 14 residues. The germline gives CDR1 SGHKS, CDR2 YYEKEE (reference sequence). This chain's CDR3 is CASSLVAGEETQYF. For the CDR3, the DNA is TGTGCCAGCAGCTTGGTAGCGGGGGAAGAGACCCAGTACTTC.

The J gene is TRBJ2-1, the V gene TRBV5-6, with 14 bases fitting TRBD2. Germline lookup yields CDR1 SGHDT and CDR2 YYEEEE. The V and J ends lost 3 bases and 5 bases, in that order; junction bases with no gene match: 4. The CDR3 contains 16 residues. The CDR3 loop reads CASSSKTSGGDNEQFF. In DNA form, the CDR3 reads TGTGCCAGCAGCTCAAAGACTAGCGGGGGGGACAATGAGCAGTTCTTC.

V gene TRBV29-1 combines with J gene TRBJ2-7; the D is unclear. V was cut by 0 bases and J by 5 bases, with 5 bases left in between. Germline V gives CDR1 SQVTM, CDR2 ANQGSEA. The CDR3 sequence is 11 residues long. The CDR3 sequence: CSVEDRHEQYF. The CDR3 nucleotides read TGCAGCGTTGAAGATCGGCACGAGCAGTACTTC.

The rearrangement joins TRBV6-1 to TRBJ1-6; tentatively, D is TRBD1 (5 bases). Germline V gene lookup returns CDR1 MNHNS and CDR2 SASEGT. V dropped 10 bases and J dropped 9 bases, with 22 bases sitting between them. The CDR3 runs to 15 residues. CDR3 protein: CATTDSPEGSSPLHF. The CDR3 region has the DNA TGTGCCACCACCGACAGTCCTGAAGGTAGTTCACCCCTCCACTTT.

The chain has TRBV29-1 and TRBJ2-7, with a possible D match to TRBD1 (5 bases). V was cut by 1 base and J by 0 bases, with 19 bases left in between. Germline V CDR1 and CDR2: SQVTM, ANQGSEA. This CDR3 comprises 17 residues. CDR3 protein: CSVEAPLGNRSSYEQYF. In nucleotides, the CDR3 is TGCAGCGTTGAAGCCCCCCTAGGGAACAGGAGCTCCTACGAGCAGTACTTC.

This clone was seen once. The genes are TRBV5-4 and TRBJ2-7; TRBD2 agrees at 7 bases. Germline CDR1 SGHNT, CDR2 YYREEE (reference sequence). V lost 1 base to trimming and J lost 5 bases; unmatched junction nucleotides: 12. The CDR3 has 16 amino acids. The DNA of the CDR3 is TGTGCCAGCAGCTTGTTTCAAGCGGGGCCTGCGGACGAGCAGTACTTC. Its translation is CASSLFQAGPADEQYF.

In its sample, this clone was seen once. The chain has TRBV15 and TRBJ1-1; the D gene is possibly TRBD1 (5 bases). Germline loops: CDR1 LNHNV, CDR2 YYDKDF (reference sequence). This CDR3 is 14 amino acids long. V dropped 1 base and J dropped 4 bases, with 10 bases sitting between them. The CDR3: CATSRGGEGTEAFF. The CDR3 bases are TGTGCCACCAGCAGAGGAGGGGAGGGCACTGAAGCTTTCTTT. The full variable domain, completed using reference TRBV15 and TRBJ1-1, is DAMVIQNPRYQVTQFGKPVTLSCSQTLNHNVMYWYQQKSSQAPKLLFHYYDKDFNNEADTPDNFQSRRPNTSFCFLDIRSPGLGDTAMYLCATSRGGEGTEAFFGQGTRLTVV.

The chain links TRBV5-1 to TRBJ2-7; either TRBD1 or TRBD2 may supply D (5 bases each). V dropped 3 bases and J dropped 3 bases, with 13 bases sitting between them. CDR1 and CDR2 (germline): SGHRS, YFSETQ. This CDR3 has 14 amino acids. The CDR3 sequence is CASSSGTAVYEQYF. Written as DNA, the CDR3 is TGCGCCAGCAGCTCCGGGACGGCAGTCTACGAGCAGTACTTC.

A note on this clone: One junction end disagrees with the germline gene, perhaps due to a read error. The chain links TRBV7-7 to TRBJ2-1; 7 bases agree with TRBD2. Germline CDR1 reads SSHAT; CDR2 reads FNYEAQ (reference sequence). The CDR3 consists of 14 residues. In DNA form, the CDR3 reads TGTGCTAGCAGCTTATTCAGCGGGGTAAATGAGCAGTTCTTC. Protein: CASSLFSGVNEQFF.